These 29 T cell receptor beta chains were all obtained from the same sample, sequenced in a study of OX40 agonist ivuxolimab in advanced cancers. The method was immunoSEQ multiplex PCR; TCRdb's version includes in-frame clones alone and lacks a portion of them. The sample lists around 70,000 clones; roughly 86% were seen once. The sample here was CD4+ or CD8+ T cells sorted from blood, taken in a trial of the OX40 agonist ivuxolimab. These receptors originate from an adult with an advanced solid tumor such as melanoma, head and neck, liver or kidney cancer.

The chain carries TRBV28 and TRBJ2-7; maybe TRBD1 (7 bases). CDR1 and CDR2 (germline): MDHEN, SYDVKM. There are 14 residues in the CDR3. The V and J ends lost 8 bases and 4 bases respectively, with 18 bases between them. The CDR3 sequence: CASRPMEGAYEQYF. Here the CDR3 DNA reads TGTGCCAGCCGTCCAATGGAGGGGGCTTACGAGCAGTACTTC.

J is TRBJ1-4 and V is TRBV7-8; TRBD1 might be the D (6 bases). Germline values: CDR1 SGHVS, CDR2 FQNEAQ. The V gene lost 2 bases and the J gene lost 3 bases, with 10 bases spanning the gap. The CDR3 covers 15 residues. The CDR3 DNA reads as TGTGCCAGCAGCTTAAGACGGGGGCCTAATGAAAAACTGTTTTTT. Its protein is CASSLRRGPNEKLFF.

This chain joins TRBV7-9 and TRBJ2-5, with 10 bases identical to TRBD1. V was clipped by 5 bases and J by 5 bases; unmatched bases: 14. Germline assignment: CDR1 SEHNR and CDR2 FQNEAQ (reference sequence). This CDR3 has 17 residues. CDR3 sequence reads: CASSEDQTGGAYETQYF. CDR3 nucleotides: TGTGCCAGCAGCGAAGACCAGACAGGGGGCGCCTATGAGACCCAGTACTTC.

The rearrangement uses TRBV9 and TRBJ2-7; D remains ambiguous. The V gene lost 0 bases and the J gene lost 10 bases, with 14 bases spanning the gap. The V gene's germline CDR1 is SGDLS and CDR2 YYNGEE. This CDR3 comprises 13 residues. For the CDR3, the DNA is TGTGCCAGCAGCGTAGATGTGGGGTCTAATCAGTACTTC. This codes for CASSVDVGSNQYF.

V usage is TRBV6-5 and J usage is TRBJ1-5, with D uncertain. Germline V gene lookup returns CDR1 MNHEY and CDR2 SVGAGI. The V end was cut by 4 bases, the J end by 11 bases, with 15 bases between. The length of the CDR3 is 13 residues. The CDR3 DNA is TGTGCCAGCAGTTCGGATCCGTCAATGGCCCAGCATTTT. Translated: CASSSDPSMAQHF.

The V gene is TRBV11-2, the J gene TRBJ1-6; no clear D. This CDR3 region has 15 residues. V lost 1 base and J lost 9, with 13 bases in between. Per the germline V gene, CDR1 is SGHAT and CDR2 is FQNNGV. This CDR3 is CASSLVGGLSSPLHF. For the CDR3, the DNA is TGTGCCAGCAGCTTAGTTGGTGGTTTGAGTTCACCCCTCCACTTT.

This sequence joins TRBV7-8 and TRBJ1-5, with TRBD1 as a possible D gene (5 bases). V lost 5 bases and J 7 bases, leaving 15 bases between the germline ends. Germline lookup yields CDR1 SGHVS and CDR2 FQNEAQ. This CDR3 has 14 residues. The CDR3 sequence: CASSGGGLRQPQHF. CDR3 sequence (DNA): TGTGCCAGCAGCGGGGGGGGTCTGAGACAGCCCCAGCATTTT.

The sample holds one count of this clone. The chain joins TRBV9 to TRBJ1-1, with 9 bases fitting TRBD1. The germline gives CDR1 SGDLS, CDR2 YYNGEE. The CDR3 is 14 residues long. The V gene end was trimmed by 4 bases and the J gene end by 10 bases; junction bases not matched to a gene: 11. The CDR3 nucleotides are TGTGCCAGCAGCCTCGGGGAGGGGACAGGGTCAGCTTTCTTT. Translation: CASSLGEGTGSAFF.

The rearrangement uses TRBV7-2 and TRBJ1-5; D ambiguous. V lost 1 base and J lost 6, with 7 bases in between. Germline CDR1 reads SGHTA; CDR2 reads FQGNSA. The CDR3 sequence is 13 residues long. DNA of the CDR3: TGTGCCAGCAGCTTAGAAGGGCCTCAGCCCCAGCATTTT. Its protein is CASSLEGPQPQHF.

This chain connects TRBV7-9 to TRBJ2-2; D not certain. CDR3 length: 14 amino acids. Trimming shortened V by 2 bases and J by 5 bases, and 9 bases separated the two germline ends. Germline values: CDR1 SEHNR, CDR2 FQNEAQ (reference sequence). The CDR3 loop is CASSLSRWTGELFF. CDR3 coding DNA: TGTGCCAGCAGCTTATCTAGATGGACCGGGGAGCTGTTTTTT.

This clone occurred once. V is TRBV28 and J is TRBJ1-3; weak D call: TRBD1 (5 bases). Trimming removed 2 bases from V and 3 bases from J, with 11 bases in between. The CDR3 runs to 15 residues. The germline gives CDR1 MDHEN, CDR2 SYDVKM. CDR3 region: CASSLTGGVGNTIYF. The DNA of the CDR3 is TGTGCCAGCAGTTTAACGGGGGGGGTTGGAAACACCATATATTTT.

The genes are TRBV10-1 and TRBJ2-2; perhaps TRBD1 as D (6 bases). Per the germline V gene, CDR1 is WNHNN and CDR2 is SYGVQD (reference sequence). Trimming stripped 7 bases from V and 7 bases from J, with 19 bases between. This CDR3 has 15 residues. In DNA, the CDR3 is TGCGCCAGCAATGAAGTCAGGGGTTACATCGGGGAGCTGTTTTTT. It specifies CASNEVRGYIGELFF.

This sequence joins TRBV7-2 and TRBJ2-7; the match to TRBD2 covers 11 bases. Per the germline V gene, CDR1 is SGHTA and CDR2 is FQGNSA. V shed 7 bases and J 7 bases; nucleotides not matched to a gene: 6. This CDR3 spans 13 amino acids. The CDR3 loop is CASTSGTSGEQYF. The CDR3 DNA follows: TGTGCCAGCACCTCCGGGACTAGCGGTGAGCAGTACTTC.

The J gene is TRBJ2-1, the V gene TRBV7-2; the D gene is possibly TRBD2 (5 bases). Trimming removed 5 bases from V and 4 bases from J, with 21 bases in between. Germline-derived CDR1 and CDR2 are SGHTA and FQGNSA. CDR3 size: 17 residues. CDR3 residues: CASSPRRPAEVYNEQFF. CDR3 coding DNA: TGTGCCAGCAGCCCCAGGCGCCCAGCGGAGGTATACAATGAGCAGTTCTTC.

The sample holds one count of this clone. The rearrangement uses TRBV6-5 and TRBJ2-4, with D possibly matching TRBD1 (6 bases). The CDR3 is 11 amino acids. CDR1 is MNHEY and CDR2 is SVGAGI in the germline V gene. V was clipped by 6 bases and J by 8 bases, with 8 bases between them. CDR3 bases: TGTGCCAGCAGACAGGGAGACATTCAGTACTTC. Translated, it gives CASRQGDIQYF.

The chain joins TRBV5-1 to TRBJ1-3; D is unclear. V was shortened by 0 bases and J by 0 bases, with 4 bases between the two germline ends. CDR1 SGHRS and CDR2 YFSETQ come from the germline V gene. The CDR3 length is 14 residues. CDR3 DNA: TGCGCCAGCAGCTTGGACAGCTCTGGAAACACCATATATTTT. Protein product: CASSLDSSGNTIYF. Complete variable domain (other parts from reference TRBV5-1 and TRBJ1-3): KAGVTQTPRYLIKTRGQQVTLSCSPISGHRSVSWYQQTPGQGLQFLFEYFSETQRNKGNFPGRFSGRQFSNSRSEMNVSTLELGDSALYLCASSLDSSGNTIYFGEGSWLTVV.

V gene TRBV28 combines with J gene TRBJ1-4; 8 bases are a match to TRBD1. The CDR3 is 17 amino acids. Trimming cost V 4 bases and J 3 bases; bases outside gene matches: 10. Germline CDR1 reads MDHEN; CDR2 reads SYDVKM. CDR3 DNA sequence: TGTGCCAGCAGTTCTCGCTGGACAGGGTGGGCTAATGAAAAACTGTTTTTT. Amino acids: CASSSRWTGWANEKLFF.

This clone was seen many times. The rearrangement links TRBV4-2 to TRBJ1-4, with a weak D call TRBD1 (5 bases). The germline CDR1 and CDR2 sequences are LGHNA and YNFKEQ. Trimming left V 0 bases short and J 7 bases short, with 15 bases between. The CDR3 is 16 residues long. CDR3 DNA: TGTGCCAGCAGCCAAGATCGGGGAGGGGAGGGTGAAAAACTGTTTTTT. It yields the protein CASSQDRGGEGEKLFF.

Only a few counts were recorded for this clone. This rearrangement joins TRBV7-2 to TRBJ1-6; D not certain. CDR3 length: 13 residues. V lost 0 bases to trimming and J lost 13 bases, with 10 bases between them. CDR1 is SGHTA and CDR2 is FQGNSA in the germline V gene. The chain's CDR3 is CASSLARRAPLHF. CDR3 in DNA: TGTGCCAGCAGCTTAGCCCGCCGGGCGCCCCTCCACTTT. Full variable domain (rest looked up from reference TRBV7-2 and TRBJ1-6): GAGVSQSPSNKVTEKGKDVELRCDPISGHTALYWYRQSLGQGLEFLIYFQGNSAPDKSGLPSDRFSAERTGGSVSTLTIQRTQQEDSAVYLCASSLARRAPLHFGNGTRLTVT.

The rearrangement uses TRBV7-2 and TRBJ1-2; a weak D match, TRBD1 (5 bases). Germline lookup yields CDR1 SGHTA and CDR2 FQGNSA. Between the trimmed V and J ends, which lost 1 base and 7 bases, there was a span of 22 bases. This CDR3 is built from 17 residues. CDR3 sequence reads: CASSLVWWEQEGVGYTF. The CDR3 bases are TGTGCCAGCAGCTTAGTTTGGTGGGAACAGGAGGGAGTTGGCTACACCTTC.

The chain has TRBV18 and TRBJ1-1; 8 bases match TRBD1. The germline CDR1 and CDR2 sequences are KGHSH and LQKENI. The CDR3 loop spans 17 amino acids. The V and J ends lost 2 bases and 0 bases, in that order; junction bases with no gene match: 8. CDR3 sequence (DNA): TGTGCCAGCTCACCATCGCAGGGGGCAGTCATGAACACTGAAGCTTTCTTT. It specifies CASSPSQGAVMNTEAFF.

J is TRBJ2-3 and V is TRBV5-1; D is unresolved. This CDR3 comprises 12 residues. V lost 5 bases to trimming and J lost 6 bases, with 10 bases between them. From germline, CDR1 is SGHRS and CDR2 YFSETQ. CDR3 bases: TGCGCCAGCAGTGGGCGGTTTGATACGCAGTATTTT. This gives the protein CASSGRFDTQYF.

The chain joins TRBV28 to TRBJ1-2; D uncertain. V gave up 7 bases and J gave up 8 bases, with 14 bases separating them. The CDR3 spans 12 residues. The germline gives CDR1 MDHEN, CDR2 SYDVKM. The chain's CDR3 is CASTKEERGYTF. The CDR3 nucleotides are TGTGCCAGCACAAAGGAGGAGAGGGGCTACACCTTC.

The chain couples TRBV7-9 to TRBJ1-3, with D possibly matching TRBD1 (6 bases). The CDR3 is made up of 14 amino acids. The V and J ends lost 5 bases and 4 bases respectively, with 12 bases between them. From germline, CDR1 is SEHNR and CDR2 FQNEAQ (reference sequence). The CDR3 reads CASSADRLGNTIYF. The CDR3 DNA is TGTGCCAGCAGCGCGGACAGACTCGGAAACACCATATATTTT.

The chain couples TRBV2 to TRBJ2-7; D may be TRBD1 or TRBD2 (5 bases each). The germline V gene encodes CDR1 SNHLY and CDR2 FYNNEI. V lost 11 bases and J lost 5, with 19 bases in between. This CDR3 has 13 amino acids. The CDR3 protein is CAPTGDLGDEQYF. CDR3 DNA: TGTGCCCCCACAGGAGATCTCGGGGACGAGCAGTACTTC.

The V and J genes are TRBV28 and TRBJ1-1, with a possible D match to TRBD1 (6 bases). The CDR3 totals 14 residues. V was clipped by 6 bases and J by 5 bases, with 16 bases between them. Germline V gene data show CDR1 as MDHEN and CDR2 as SYDVKM. This chain's CDR3 is CASRNYRVRTEAFF. The CDR3 bases are TGTGCCAGCAGAAACTACAGGGTTCGGACTGAAGCTTTCTTT.

This clone was seen only a few times. This chain joins TRBV6-5 and TRBJ1-6, with a tentative D call TRBD1 (5 bases). Germline V gene data show CDR1 as MNHEY and CDR2 as SVGAGI. Deletions cut 7 bases from V and 4 bases from J, with 8 bases between. The CDR3 sequence is 13 residues long. CDR3 region: CASTGGYNSPLHF. The CDR3 DNA follows: TGTGCCAGCACTGGGGGATATAATTCACCCCTCCACTTT.

The chain combines TRBV29-1 with TRBJ2-5; a weak D match, TRBD1 (6 bases). The end of the DNA fits TRBJ2-7 better, so the J call may be wrong. The germline CDR1 and CDR2 sequences are SQVTM and ANQGSEA. CDR3 size: 14 residues. DNA of the CDR3: TGCAGCGTTGAATCTATCGCAGGGGTTCACGAGCAGTACTTC. Translation gives CSVESIAGVHEQYF.

This clone has just a few counts. The chain joins TRBV28 to TRBJ1-4; D is ambiguous. The V gene's germline CDR1 is MDHEN and CDR2 SYDVKM. V lost 3 bases, J lost 7 bases, and 6 bases lay in between. The CDR3 sequence is 12 residues long. The CDR3 bases are TGTGCCAGCAGTTTCCGGGTTGAAAAACTGTTTTTT. It translates to CASSFRVEKLFF.